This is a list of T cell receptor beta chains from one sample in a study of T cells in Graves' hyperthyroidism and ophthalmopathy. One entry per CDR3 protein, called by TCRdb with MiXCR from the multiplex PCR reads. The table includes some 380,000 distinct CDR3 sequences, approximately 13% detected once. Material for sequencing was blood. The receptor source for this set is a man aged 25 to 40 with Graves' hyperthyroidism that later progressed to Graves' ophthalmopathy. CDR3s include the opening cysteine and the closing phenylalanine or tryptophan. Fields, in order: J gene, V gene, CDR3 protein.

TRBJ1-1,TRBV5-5,CASSPPAGVTEAFF
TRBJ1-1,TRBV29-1,CSVGKNTEAFF
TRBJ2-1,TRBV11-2,CASTPGLEAYNEQFF
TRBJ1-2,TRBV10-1,CASRYYGYTF
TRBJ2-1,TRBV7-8,CASSRDRGPNEQFF
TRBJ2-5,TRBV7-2,CASSLAQTSGGGRTQYF
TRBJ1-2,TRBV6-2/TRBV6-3,CASSLRTLHYGYTF
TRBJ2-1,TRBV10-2,CASTADGGSYNEQFF
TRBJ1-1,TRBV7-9,CASSPPMKNTEAFF
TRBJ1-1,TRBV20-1,CSARDRQFGDEAFF
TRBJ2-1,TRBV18,CASSPAGQGNEQFF
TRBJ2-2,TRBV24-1,CATSDWRDGTTGVFF
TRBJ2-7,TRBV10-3,CAIRTGGTSYEQYF
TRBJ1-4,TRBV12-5,CASGLVAGAANEKLFF
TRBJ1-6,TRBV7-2,CASSFEGSSYNSPLHF
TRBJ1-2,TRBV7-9,CASSAPDRDPYGYTF
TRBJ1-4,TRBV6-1,CASSPTGVDEKLFF
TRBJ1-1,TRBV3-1,CASSPLGGQAGSEAFF
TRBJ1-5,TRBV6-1,CASSAISNQPQHF
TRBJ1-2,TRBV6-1,CASSEAQAEANYGYTF
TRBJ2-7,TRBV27,CASSPVAEPSYEQYF
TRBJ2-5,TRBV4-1,CASSQLGGARETQYF
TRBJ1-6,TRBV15,CATSRDRGKDSPLHF
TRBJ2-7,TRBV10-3,CAISEFEYGAYEQYF
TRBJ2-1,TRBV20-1,CSAFGVAGYRNEQFF
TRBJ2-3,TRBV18,CASSPPTGAGTDTQYF
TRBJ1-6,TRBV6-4,CASSDSGGRWNFALHF
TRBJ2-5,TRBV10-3,CAISDTDRGAQYF
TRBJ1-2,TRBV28,CAASDRGHFGYTF
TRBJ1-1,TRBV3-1,CASSQSHTMNTEAFF
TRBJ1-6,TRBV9,CASSEQIYNSPLHF
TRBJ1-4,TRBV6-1,CASSKTGDAKLFF
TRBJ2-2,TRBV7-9,CASSLVPGPAGELFF
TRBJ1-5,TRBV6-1,CASSLDSEGNQPQHF
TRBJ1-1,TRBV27,CASSREGYTEAFF
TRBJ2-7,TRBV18,CASSPPGLAVSGEQYF
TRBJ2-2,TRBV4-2,CASSQDRPSGHANTGELFF
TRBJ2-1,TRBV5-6,CASSQTSGGLYNEQFF
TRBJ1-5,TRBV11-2,CASSLEGGPGQPQHF
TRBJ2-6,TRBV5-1,CASSLSLGSGANVLTF
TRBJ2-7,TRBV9,CASSPQTGISSYEQYF
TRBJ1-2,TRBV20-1,CSATGLLNYGYTF
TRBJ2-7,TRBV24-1,CATSDASGEYEQYF
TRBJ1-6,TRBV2,CASSQDYNSPLHF
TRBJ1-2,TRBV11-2,CASSLGGGAEGYTF
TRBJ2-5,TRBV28,CASSLKGRETQYF
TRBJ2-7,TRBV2,CASTERGGRYEQHF
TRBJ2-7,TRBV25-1,CASSEFTGLARAYEQYF
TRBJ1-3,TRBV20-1,CSAWEGGNTIYF
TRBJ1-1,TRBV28,CASSGALVAEAFF
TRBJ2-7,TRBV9,CASSASGTHYEQYF
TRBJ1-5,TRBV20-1,CSASRTGGEPQHF
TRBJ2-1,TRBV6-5,CASSYGAGGGGEQFF
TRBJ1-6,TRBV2,CASSVRPSPLHF
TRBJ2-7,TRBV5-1,CASSLVSGIYEQYF
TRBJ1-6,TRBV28,CASSLWGPGTGGKSPLHF
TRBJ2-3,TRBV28,CASSSRDRVYSGPTDTQYF